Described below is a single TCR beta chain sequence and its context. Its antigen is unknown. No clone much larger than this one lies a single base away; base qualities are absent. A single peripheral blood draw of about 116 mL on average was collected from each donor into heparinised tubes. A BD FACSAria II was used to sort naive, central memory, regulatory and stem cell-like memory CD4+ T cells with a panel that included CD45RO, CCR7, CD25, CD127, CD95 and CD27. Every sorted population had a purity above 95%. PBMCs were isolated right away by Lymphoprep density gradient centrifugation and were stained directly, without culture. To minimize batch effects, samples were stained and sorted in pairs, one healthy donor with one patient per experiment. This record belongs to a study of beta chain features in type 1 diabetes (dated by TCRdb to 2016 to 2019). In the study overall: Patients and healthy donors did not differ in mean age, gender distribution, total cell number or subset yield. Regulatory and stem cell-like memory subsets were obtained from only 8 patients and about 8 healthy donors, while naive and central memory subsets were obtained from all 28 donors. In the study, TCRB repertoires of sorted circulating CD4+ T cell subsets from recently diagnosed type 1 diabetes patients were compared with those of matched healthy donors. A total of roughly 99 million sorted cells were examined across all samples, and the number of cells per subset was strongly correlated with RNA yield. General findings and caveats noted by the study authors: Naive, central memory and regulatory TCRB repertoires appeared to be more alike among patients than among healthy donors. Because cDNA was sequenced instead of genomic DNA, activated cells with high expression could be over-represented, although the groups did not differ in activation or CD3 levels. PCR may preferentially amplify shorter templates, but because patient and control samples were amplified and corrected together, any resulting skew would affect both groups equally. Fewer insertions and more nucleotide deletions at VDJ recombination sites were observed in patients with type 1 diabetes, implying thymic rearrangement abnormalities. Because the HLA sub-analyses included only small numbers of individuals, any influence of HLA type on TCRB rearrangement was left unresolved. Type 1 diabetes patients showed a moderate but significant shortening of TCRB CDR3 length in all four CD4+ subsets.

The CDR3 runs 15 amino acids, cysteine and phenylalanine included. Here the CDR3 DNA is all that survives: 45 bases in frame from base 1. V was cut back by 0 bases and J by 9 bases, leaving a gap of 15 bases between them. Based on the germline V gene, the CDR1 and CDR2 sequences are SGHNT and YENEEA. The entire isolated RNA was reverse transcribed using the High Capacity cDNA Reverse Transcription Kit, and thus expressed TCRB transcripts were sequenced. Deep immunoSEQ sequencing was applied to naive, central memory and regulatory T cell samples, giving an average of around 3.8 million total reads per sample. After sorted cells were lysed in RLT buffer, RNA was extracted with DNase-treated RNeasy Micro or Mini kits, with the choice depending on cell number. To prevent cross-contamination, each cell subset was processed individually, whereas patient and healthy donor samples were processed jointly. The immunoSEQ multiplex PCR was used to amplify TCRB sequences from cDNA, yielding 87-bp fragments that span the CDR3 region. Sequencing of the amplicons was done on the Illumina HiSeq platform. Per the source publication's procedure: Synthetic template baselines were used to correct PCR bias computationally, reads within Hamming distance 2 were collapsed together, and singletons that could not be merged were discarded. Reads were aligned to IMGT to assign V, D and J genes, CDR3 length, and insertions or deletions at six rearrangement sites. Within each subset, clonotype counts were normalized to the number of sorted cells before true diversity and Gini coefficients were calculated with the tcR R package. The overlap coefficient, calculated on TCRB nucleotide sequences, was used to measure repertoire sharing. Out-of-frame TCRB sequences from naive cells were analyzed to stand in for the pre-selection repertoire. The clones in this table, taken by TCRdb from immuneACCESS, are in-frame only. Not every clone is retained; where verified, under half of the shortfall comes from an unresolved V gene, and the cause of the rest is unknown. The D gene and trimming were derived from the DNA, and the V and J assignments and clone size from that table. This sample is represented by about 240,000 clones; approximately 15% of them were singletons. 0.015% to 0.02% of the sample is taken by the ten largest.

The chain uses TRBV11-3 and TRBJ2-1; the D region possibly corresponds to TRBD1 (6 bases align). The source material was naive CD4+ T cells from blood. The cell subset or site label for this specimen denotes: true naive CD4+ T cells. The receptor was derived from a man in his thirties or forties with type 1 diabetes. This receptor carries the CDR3 CASSLDPLGASEQFF. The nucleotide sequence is TGTGCCAGCAGCTTAGATCCGTTGGGGGCAAGTGAGCAGTTCTTC.